Reported below is one TCR beta chain. The recovered donors of Cohort 3 showed two negative PCRs, clearance, or symptom resolution. This table comes from immunoSEQ multiplex PCR, and its TCRdb copy is limited to in-frame clones, with some not included. The sample records around 380,000 clones, about 87% being singletons. The CDR3 sequence is 14 residues long. V dropped 0 bases and J dropped 11 bases, with 11 bases sitting between them. CDR1 is MNHEY, CDR2 SVGEGT, per germline. This sample is drawn from a study of blood T cell repertoires in COVID-19. This chain joins TRBV6-2 or TRBV6-3 and TRBJ1-6; D is ambiguous. The clonotype originates from a man under 40 who had recovered from COVID-19. The specimen was PBMCs or T cells enriched from blood (not recorded which). CDR3 bases: TGTGCCAGCAGTTACTCGACCGCGGCGGCACCCCTCCACTTT. Its protein is CASSYSTAAAPLHF.